Listed below are T cell receptor beta chains from one sample, sequenced in a study of CD8+ T cells in alopecia areata. The table came from immunoSEQ multiplex PCR; TCRdb's copy has only in-frame clones and leaves some out. The sample yields 180,000 or so clones, 40% to 65% seen once. The specimen was CD8+ T cells sorted from blood, collected at week 24, from a patient treated with tofacitinib. The origin of the receptors is a human donor with alopecia areata. The CDR3 runs from the conserved cysteine through the conserved F or W. Fields, in order: V gene, clone size, J gene, D gene, CDR3 length, CDR3 DNA, CDR3 protein. D genes are given only for firm matches. Size is stated for part of the rows, as once, few or many counts, or as a class when the clone is expanded.

TRBV4-3	.	TRBJ2-7	.	16	TGCGCCAGCAGCCAAGATCGGTTCTCGGGGGCCGGAGAGCAGTACTTC	CASSQDRFSGAGEQYF
TRBV7-9	.	TRBJ1-2	TRBD1	14	TGTGCCAGCAGCGAGACCGGGACAGTCTATGGCTACACCTTC	CASSETGTVYGYTF
TRBV9	.	TRBJ2-3	TRBD2	15	TGTGCCAGCAGCGTATCGGGACTAACCCCCCCCACGCAGTATTTT	CASSVSGLTPPTQYF
TRBV19	.	TRBJ2-7	TRBD1	14	TGTGCCAGTAGTGGACAGGGTCGATCCTACGAGCAGTACTTC	CASSGQGRSYEQYF
TRBV5-6	.	TRBJ2-1	.	14	TGTGCCAGCAGCTTAGAAACAGGGATCCATGAGCAGTTCTTC	CASSLETGIHEQFF
TRBV27	.	TRBJ2-2	TRBD1	15	TGTGCCAGCAGCAACCGGGACAGGGACACCGGGGAGCTGTTTTTT	CASSNRDRDTGELFF
TRBV29-1	.	TRBJ1-2	.	12	TGCAGCGTCGCGGACAGCTTAGGAGGCTACACCTTC	CSVADSLGGYTF
TRBV29-1	.	TRBJ1-3	.	11	TGCAGCGTTGACCTTGGAAACACCATATATTTT	CSVDLGNTIYF
TRBV7-6	.	TRBJ1-2	.	14	TGTGCCAGCAGCCCAAGAGGACAATTAGGTGGCTACACCTTC	CASSPRGQLGGYTF
TRBV5-6	.	TRBJ2-3	TRBD2	17	TGTGCCAGCAGCGACTTCCCCGGGACTACCAGCACAGATACGCAGTATTTT	CASSDFPGTTSTDTQYF
TRBV5-6	.	TRBJ1-2	.	15	TGTGCCAGCAGCTTGGCCCCTGAGGGGTTTCATGGCTACACCTTC	CASSLAPEGFHGYTF
TRBV27	.	TRBJ2-7	.	14	TGTGCCAGCAGTTCGGGGCCGGGGCTATACGAGCAGTACTTC	CASSSGPGLYEQYF
TRBV19	few	TRBJ2-7	.	13	TGTGCCAGCAACGGCGATTCAGTCTACGAGCAGTACTTC	CASNGDSVYEQYF
TRBV7-2	.	TRBJ1-6	.	16	TGTGCCAGCAGCTTAAGGGCGGTTAACTATAATTCACCCCTCCACTTT	CASSLRAVNYNSPLHF
TRBV7-8	once	TRBJ2-6	.	16	TGTGCCAGCAGCCCACCCCGAGTGTTAAGGGCCAACGTCCTGACTTTC	CASSPPRVLRANVLTF
TRBV25-1	.	TRBJ2-7	.	13	TGTGCCAGCAGTGGAGACGTCGCCTACGAGCAGTACTTC	CASSGDVAYEQYF
TRBV21-1	few	TRBJ1-3	.	8	TGTGCGGGAAACACCATATATTTT	CAGNTIYF
TRBV13	few	TRBJ2-3	.	16	TGTGCCAGCAGCTTATCCCGGCCCCCAAGCACAGATACGCAGTATTTT	CASSLSRPPSTDTQYF
TRBV30	.	TRBJ2-7	.	13	TGTGCCTGTCGAGGGGAGCCCTCCTACGAGCAGTACTTC	CACRGEPSYEQYF
TRBV7-9	few	TRBJ1-1	.	15	TGTGCCAGCAGCTCCCCGCGGGGAGGGGGCACTGAAGCTTTCTTT	CASSSPRGGGTEAFF
TRBV11-2	.	TRBJ2-3	TRBD2	17	TGTGCCAGCAGCTTAGGAACTAGCGGGGGGCCACGGGATACGCAGTATTTT	CASSLGTSGGPRDTQYF
TRBV5-6	.	TRBJ1-1	.	14	TGTGCCAGCAGCTTGGGACCGGTGGTTGCTGAAGCTTTCTTT	CASSLGPVVAEAFF
TRBV29-1	.	TRBJ2-7	.	12	TGCAGCGTTGAGGCAGGTGACTACGAGCAGTACTTC	CSVEAGDYEQYF
TRBV13	.	TRBJ2-2	TRBD2	16	TGTGCCAGCAGGGACGAAGCAGGGAGGGACACCGGGGAGCTGTTTTTT	CASRDEAGRDTGELFF
TRBV4-2	.	TRBJ1-1	.	15	TGTGCCAGCAGCCAAGCCCTCCAGTCGAACACTGAAGCTTTCTTT	CASSQALQSNTEAFF
TRBV19	few	TRBJ1-5	.	15	TGTGCCAGTACAGACACCTTCTCATCAAATCAGCCCCAGCATTTT	CASTDTFSSNQPQHF
TRBV5-1	.	TRBJ1-2	.	15	TGCGCCAGCAGCCCCCGGGAGACCGGGGAATATGGCTACACCTTC	CASSPRETGEYGYTF
TRBV30	.	TRBJ2-7	TRBD1	11	TGTGCCTGGCCGAACAGGGGCGAGCAGTACTTC	CAWPNRGEQYF
TRBV27	few	TRBJ1-1	.	14	TGTGCCAGCAGTTTCCTAGGAGAAGCAGTTGAAGCTTTCTTT	CASSFLGEAVEAFF
TRBV28	.	TRBJ2-5	.	16	TGTGCCAGCAGGACCAGCGGACCAGGGGATCAAGAGACCCAGTACTTC	CASRTSGPGDQETQYF
TRBV19	few	TRBJ1-1	.	16	TGTGCCAGTAGTATGCACAGGGCTCCCATGAACACTGAAGCTTTCTTT	CASSMHRAPMNTEAFF
TRBV18	few	TRBJ1-1	.	12	TGTGCCAGCTCACTCATGACCACTGAAGCTTTCTTT	CASSLMTTEAFF
TRBV25-1	few	TRBJ2-1	TRBD2	15	TGTGCCAGCAGTGTAGGTGGGGGGGGAAACAATGAGCAGTTCTTC	CASSVGGGGNNEQFF
TRBV10-2	few	TRBJ2-3	.	12	TGCGCCAGCAGAGCAGCTGAAGATACGCAGTATTTT	CASRAAEDTQYF
TRBV30	.	TRBJ2-5	.	14	TGTGCCTGGGATGTGCGAGGCTCGGGAGAGACCCAGTACTTC	CAWDVRGSGETQYF
TRBV29-1	few	TRBJ1-2	.	12	TGCAGCTACTCGTTGGGCACCATGGGCTACACCTTC	CSYSLGTMGYTF
TRBV27	.	TRBJ2-1	.	17	TGTGCCAGCAGTCCGATGACTCGTATTACAGCCTACAATGAGCAGTTCTTC	CASSPMTRITAYNEQFF
TRBV4-3	once	TRBJ2-2	.	17	TGCGCCAGCAGCCAAGATCGCGGGACGGGCGGTACCGGGGAGCTGTTTTTT	CASSQDRGTGGTGELFF
TRBV7-9	.	TRBJ1-2	.	16	TGTGCCAGCAGCAACTTGGAGGAGGAAAGGATCTATGGCTACACCTTC	CASSNLEEERIYGYTF
TRBV23-1	once	TRBJ1-1	.	11	TGCGCCAGCAGGACAGCGGGTGAAGCTTTCTTT	CASRTAGEAFF
TRBV4-1	few	TRBJ2-7	.	14	TGCGCCAGCAGCCAAGGAGACGAAACCTACGAGCAGTACTTC	CASSQGDETYEQYF
TRBV2	few	TRBJ2-1	TRBD2	15	TGTGCCAGCGACAGCGGGGGCGAACACTACAATGAGCAGTTCTTC	CASDSGGEHYNEQFF
TRBV5-6	.	TRBJ2-1	.	12	TGTGCCAGCAGTTTCTCCAACAATGAGCAGTTCTTC	CASSFSNNEQFF
TRBV27	.	TRBJ1-5	.	13	TGTGCCAGCAGTTTTGGGGTGACCCAGCCCCAGCATTTT	CASSFGVTQPQHF
TRBV25-1	.	TRBJ1-2	TRBD1	11	TGTGCCAGCAGCGGGGGACAGGGTGACACCTTC	CASSGGQGDTF
TRBV19	.	TRBJ1-2	.	17	TGTGCCAGTATTGCCCGTGTAGATCGGGATACCAACTATGGCTACACCTTC	CASIARVDRDTNYGYTF
TRBV6-5	.	TRBJ2-1	TRBD2	14	TGTGCCAGCAGTTACGAAGCGGGGCCTGGTGGGCAGTTCTTC	CASSYEAGPGGQFF
TRBV27	once	TRBJ2-3	.	16	TGTGCCAGCAGTTTCAGGGCGGGGGCTAGCACAGATACGCAGTATTTT	CASSFRAGASTDTQYF
TRBV4-3	.	TRBJ2-1	.	14	TGCGCCAGCAGCCAAGAAGCAGCAATTCTTGAGCAGTTCTTC	CASSQEAAILEQFF
TRBV4-3	.	TRBJ2-7	.	15	TGCGCCAGCGGCCAAGATGCCAGGGGTGCCTACGAGCAGTACTTC	CASGQDARGAYEQYF
TRBV13	few	TRBJ2-4	.	14	TGTGCCAGCAGCTTATTCCGAGCCAAAAACATTCAGTACTTC	CASSLFRAKNIQYF
TRBV4-1	.	TRBJ1-1	.	15	TGCGCCAGCAGCCAAGATCCAGGGCTTAACACTGAAGCTTTCTTT	CASSQDPGLNTEAFF
TRBV6-6	.	TRBJ1-4	.	15	TGTGCCAGCAGTTACTCTCGGGGCTTAAAAGAAAAACTGTTTTTT	CASSYSRGLKEKLFF
TRBV4-3	.	TRBJ1-2	.	13	TGCGCCAGCAGCCAAGGGAGCCCTCATGGCTACACCTTC	CASSQGSPHGYTF
TRBV29-1	few	TRBJ2-7	TRBD1	12	TGCAGCGCTCGACAGGGGGCAAGCGAGCAGTACTTC	CSARQGASEQYF
TRBV27	.	TRBJ1-6	TRBD1	18	TGTGCCAGCAGTTTACGTTGGACAGGGCCGTTCGAGGATTCACCCCTCCACTTT	CASSLRWTGPFEDSPLHF
TRBV4-3	.	TRBJ2-7	.	13	TGCGCCAGCAGCCAAGATCCAACCTACGAGCAGTACTTC	CASSQDPTYEQYF
TRBV7-2	few	TRBJ2-1	TRBD1	15	TGTGCCAGCAGCTATGGACAGGGACCGTACAATGAGCAGTTCTTC	CASSYGQGPYNEQFF
TRBV9	.	TRBJ1-6	.	12	TGTGCCAGCAGCGTCGGAGGTTCACCCCTCCACTTT	CASSVGGSPLHF